This note documents a single T cell receptor (beta chain) sequence. Its target is unknown. This specimen belongs to a study of T cell responses to AZD1222 COVID-19 vaccine. Broader study findings: At baseline, just a handful of AZD1222 recipients tested seropositive.

Germline V gives CDR1 ENHRY, CDR2 SYGVKD. This CDR3 contains 14 residues. V lost 2 bases and J lost 5, with 11 bases in between. Libraries were prepared by immunoSEQ multiplex PCR; TCRdb keeps only in-frame clonotypes and omits some of them. This table holds about 120,000 clones, more than 85% found once. The origin of this receptor is an adult who received the AZD1222 COVID-19 vaccine. V gene TRBV10-3 combines with J gene TRBJ2-3, with D possibly matching TRBD1 (6 bases). The specimen was peripheral blood, collected 28 days after the second AZD1222 dose. CDR3 sequence reads: CAISEGGPGDTQYF. The CDR3 DNA sequence: TGTGCCATCAGTGAGGGGGGCCCTGGAGATACGCAGTATTTT.